This T cell receptor beta chain was observed in a study of CD4 T cells in relation to SARS-CoV-2 and coronaviruses. Findings of the study overall: The cross-reactivity analysis covered only spike protein, not other viral proteins.

Germline lookup yields CDR1 LGHDT and CDR2 YNNKEL (reference sequence). The CDR3 extends over 15 amino acids. The V end was cut by 1 base, the J end by 0 bases, with 9 bases between. Repertoires were generated with immunoSEQ multiplex PCR, while TCRdb's copy carries only in-frame clones and drops some. This repertoire shows 60,000 to 85,000 clones, approximately 95% found once; its top ten account for approximately 0.21%. This clone came up once. Antigen unknown. Before the COVID-19 pandemic, during about 2011-2019, CD4+ T cells were taken from unexposed donors. This receptor was identified in a human donor in good health. Source material: naive CD4+ T cells from PBMCs. Subset of the sample: naive CD4+ T cells isolated by negative enrichment. This chain uses TRBV3-1 (or the pseudogene TRBV3-2) with TRBJ1-1, with no clear D. DNA of the CDR3: TGTGCCAGCAGCCAAGGGGAGGGAATGAACACTGAAGCTTTCTTT. As protein: CASSQGEGMNTEAFF.